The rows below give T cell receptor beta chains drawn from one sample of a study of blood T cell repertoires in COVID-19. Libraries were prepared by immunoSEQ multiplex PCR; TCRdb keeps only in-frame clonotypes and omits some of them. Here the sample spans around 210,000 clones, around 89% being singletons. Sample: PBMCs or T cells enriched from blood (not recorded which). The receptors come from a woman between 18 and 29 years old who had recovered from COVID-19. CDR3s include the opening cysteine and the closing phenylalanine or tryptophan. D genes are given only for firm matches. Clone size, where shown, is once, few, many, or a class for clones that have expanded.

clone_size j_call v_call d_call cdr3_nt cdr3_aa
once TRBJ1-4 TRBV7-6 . TGTGCCAGCAGCTTAGACACAGGGAGGGGGGAAAAACTGTTTTTT CASSLDTGRGEKLFF
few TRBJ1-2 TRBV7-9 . TGTGCCAGCTCAACAACGACCAGGGGCGAGTATGGCTACACCTTC CASSTTTRGEYGYTF
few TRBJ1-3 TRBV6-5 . TGTGCCAGCAGTTACTCGGAACAGGGCCAAAACACCATATATTTT CASSYSEQGQNTIYF
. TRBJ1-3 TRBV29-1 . TGCAGCGTTGATACGAGCGGGCTAGGAAACACCATATATTTT CSVDTSGLGNTIYF
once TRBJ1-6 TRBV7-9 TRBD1 TGTGCCAGCAGCGCTACTGGGACAGATAGGAATTCACCCCTCCACTTT CASSATGTDRNSPLHF
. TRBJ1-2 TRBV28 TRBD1 TGTGCCAGTCTAGGGACAGGTTATGGCTACACCTTC CASLGTGYGYTF
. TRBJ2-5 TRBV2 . TGTGCCAGCAGTGTTGAGGGGGAAGAGACCCAGTACTTC CASSVEGEETQYF
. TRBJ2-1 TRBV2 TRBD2 TGTGCCAGTAGAACTAGCGTCCGCTCCTACAATGAGCAGTTCTTC CASRTSVRSYNEQFF
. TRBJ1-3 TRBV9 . TGTGCCAGCAGCCGCCAGGGCTCTGGAAACACCATATATTTT CASSRQGSGNTIYF
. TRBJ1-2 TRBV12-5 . TGTGCTAGTGGTTTGGAAGGGGCGAGCAACTATGGCTACACCTTC CASGLEGASNYGYTF